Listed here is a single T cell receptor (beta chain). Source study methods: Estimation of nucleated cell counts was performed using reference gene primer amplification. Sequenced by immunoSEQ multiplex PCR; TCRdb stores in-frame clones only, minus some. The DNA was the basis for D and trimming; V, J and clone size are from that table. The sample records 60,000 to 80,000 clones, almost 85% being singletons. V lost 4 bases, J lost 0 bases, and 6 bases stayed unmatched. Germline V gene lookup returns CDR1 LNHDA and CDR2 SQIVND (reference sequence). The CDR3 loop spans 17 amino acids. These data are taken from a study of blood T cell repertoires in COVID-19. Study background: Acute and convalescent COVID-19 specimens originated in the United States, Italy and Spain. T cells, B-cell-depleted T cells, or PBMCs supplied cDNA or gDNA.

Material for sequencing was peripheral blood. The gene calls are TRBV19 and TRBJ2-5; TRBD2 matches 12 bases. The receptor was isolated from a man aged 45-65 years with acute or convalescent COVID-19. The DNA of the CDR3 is TGTGCCAGTAGTACCCTGACTAGCGGGGGAGACCAAGAGACCCAGTACTTC. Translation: CASSTLTSGGDQETQYF.